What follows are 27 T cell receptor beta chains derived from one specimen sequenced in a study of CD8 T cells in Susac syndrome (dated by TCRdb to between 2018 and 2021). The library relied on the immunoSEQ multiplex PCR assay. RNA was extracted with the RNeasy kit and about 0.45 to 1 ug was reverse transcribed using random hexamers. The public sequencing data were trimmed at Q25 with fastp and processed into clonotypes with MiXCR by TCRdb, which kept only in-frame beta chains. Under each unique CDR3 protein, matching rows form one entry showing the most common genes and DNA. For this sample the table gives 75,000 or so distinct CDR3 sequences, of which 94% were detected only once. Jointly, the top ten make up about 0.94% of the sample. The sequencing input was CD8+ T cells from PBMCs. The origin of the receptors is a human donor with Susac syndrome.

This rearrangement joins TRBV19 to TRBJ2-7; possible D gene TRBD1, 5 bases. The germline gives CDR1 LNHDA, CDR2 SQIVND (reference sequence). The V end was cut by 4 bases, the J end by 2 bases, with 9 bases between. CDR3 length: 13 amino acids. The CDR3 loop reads CASSTGPPYEQYF. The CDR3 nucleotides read TGTGCCAGTAGTACAGGGCCCCCCTACGAGCAGTACTTC.

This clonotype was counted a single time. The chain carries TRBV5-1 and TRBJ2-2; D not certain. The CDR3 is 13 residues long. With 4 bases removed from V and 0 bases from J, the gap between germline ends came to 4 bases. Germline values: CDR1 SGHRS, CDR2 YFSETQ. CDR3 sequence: CASSGPNTGELFF. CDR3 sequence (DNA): TGCGCCAGCAGCGGCCCGAACACCGGGGAGCTGTTTTTT.

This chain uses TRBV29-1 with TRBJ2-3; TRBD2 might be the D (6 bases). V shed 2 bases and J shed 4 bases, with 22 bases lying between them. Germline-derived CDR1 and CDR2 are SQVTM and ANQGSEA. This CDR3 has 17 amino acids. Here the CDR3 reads CSVEYGLVEGYADTQYF. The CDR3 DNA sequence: TGCAGCGTTGAATACGGGCTAGTGGAGGGCTATGCAGATACGCAGTATTTT.

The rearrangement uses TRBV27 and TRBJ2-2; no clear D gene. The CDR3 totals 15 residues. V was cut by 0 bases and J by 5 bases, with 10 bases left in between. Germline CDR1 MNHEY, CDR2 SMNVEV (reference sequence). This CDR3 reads CASSLSIGWTGELFF. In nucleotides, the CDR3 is TGTGCCAGCAGTTTATCGATCGGGTGGACCGGGGAGCTGTTTTTT.

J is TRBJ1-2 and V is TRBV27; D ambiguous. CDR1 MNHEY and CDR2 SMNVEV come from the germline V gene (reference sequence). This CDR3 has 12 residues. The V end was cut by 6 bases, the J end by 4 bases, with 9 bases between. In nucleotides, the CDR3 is TGTGCCAGCAGAAGTGCATTCTATGGCTACACCTTC. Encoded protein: CASRSAFYGYTF.

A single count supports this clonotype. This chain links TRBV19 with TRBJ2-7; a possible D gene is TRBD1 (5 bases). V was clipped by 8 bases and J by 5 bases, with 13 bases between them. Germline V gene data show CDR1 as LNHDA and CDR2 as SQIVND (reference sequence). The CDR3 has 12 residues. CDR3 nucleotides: TGTGCCAGTGGAACAGGCGTCCACGAGCAGTACTTC. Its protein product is CASGTGVHEQYF. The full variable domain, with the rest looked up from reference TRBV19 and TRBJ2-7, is DGGITQSPKYLFRKEGQNVTLSCEQNLNHDAMYWYRQDPGQGLRLIYYSQIVNDFQKGDIAEGYSVSREKKESFPLTVTSAQKNPTAFYLCASGTGVHEQYFGPGTRLTVT.

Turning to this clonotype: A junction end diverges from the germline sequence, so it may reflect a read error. The chain's CDR3 is CASSQEGTAYNERFF. DNA of the CDR3: TGTGCCAGCAGCCAAGAGGGGACGGCGTACAATGAGCGGTTCTTC. The rearrangement joins TRBV3-1 to TRBJ2-1; D possibly matches TRBD1 or TRBD2 (5 bases each). Germline V gives CDR1 LGHDT, CDR2 YNNKEL (reference sequence). This CDR3 comprises 15 residues.

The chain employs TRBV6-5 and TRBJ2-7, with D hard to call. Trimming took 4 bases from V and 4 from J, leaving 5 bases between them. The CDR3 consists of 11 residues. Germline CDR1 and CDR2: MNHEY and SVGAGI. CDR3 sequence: CASSWAYEQYF. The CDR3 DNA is TGTGCCAGCAGTTGGGCTTACGAGCAGTACTTC.

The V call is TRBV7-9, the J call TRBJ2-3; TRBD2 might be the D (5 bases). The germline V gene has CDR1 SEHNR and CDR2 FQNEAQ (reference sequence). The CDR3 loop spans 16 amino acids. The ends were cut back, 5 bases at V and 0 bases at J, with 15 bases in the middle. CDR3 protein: CASSDPTNTSTDTQYF. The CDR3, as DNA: TGTGCCAGCAGCGACCCGACTAACACTAGCACAGATACGCAGTATTTT.

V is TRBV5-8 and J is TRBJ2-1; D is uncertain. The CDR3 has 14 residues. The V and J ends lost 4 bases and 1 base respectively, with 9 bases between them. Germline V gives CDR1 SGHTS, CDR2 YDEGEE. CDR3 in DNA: TGTGCCAGCAGCCCCATGGGTTCCTACAATGAGCAGTTCTTC. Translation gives CASSPMGSYNEQFF.

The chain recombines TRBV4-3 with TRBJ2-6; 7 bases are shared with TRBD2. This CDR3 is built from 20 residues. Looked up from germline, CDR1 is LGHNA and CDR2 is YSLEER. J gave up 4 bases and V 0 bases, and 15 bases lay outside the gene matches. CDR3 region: CASSQDGLGREDLGANVLTF. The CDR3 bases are TGCGCCAGCAGCCAAGATGGCCTAGGCCGGGAGGATCTGGGGGCCAACGTCCTGACTTTC.

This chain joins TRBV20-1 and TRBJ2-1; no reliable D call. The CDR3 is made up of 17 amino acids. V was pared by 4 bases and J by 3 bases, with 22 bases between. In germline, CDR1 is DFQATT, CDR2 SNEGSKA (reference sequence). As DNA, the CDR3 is TGCAGTGCTACGCGCCCTACCTATCGCGGCGACTACAATGAGCAGTTCTTC. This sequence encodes CSATRPTYRGDYNEQFF.

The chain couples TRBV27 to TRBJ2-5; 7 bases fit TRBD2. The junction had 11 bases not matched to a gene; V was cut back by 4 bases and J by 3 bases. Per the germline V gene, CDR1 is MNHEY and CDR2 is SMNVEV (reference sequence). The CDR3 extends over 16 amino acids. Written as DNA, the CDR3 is TGTGCCAGCAGTTCCCTCCTATGGGGGGGAAAAGAGACCCAGTACTTC. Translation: CASSSLLWGGKETQYF.

CDR3 loop: CASTILTGGYNEQFF. The CDR3 region has the DNA TGCGCCAGCACGATCCTTACCGGGGGGTACAATGAGCAGTTCTTC. The chain has TRBV5-1 and TRBJ2-1; 7 bases fit TRBD2. Germline trimming cut 6 bases from V and 4 bases from J; bases unmatched to any gene: 10. The germline gives CDR1 SGHRS, CDR2 YFSETQ. The CDR3 is 15 residues long.

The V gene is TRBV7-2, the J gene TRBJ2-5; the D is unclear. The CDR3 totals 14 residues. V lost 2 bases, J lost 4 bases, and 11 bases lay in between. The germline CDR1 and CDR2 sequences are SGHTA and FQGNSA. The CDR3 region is CASSLTLSGETQYF. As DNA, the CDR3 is TGTGCCAGCAGCTTAACCCTAAGTGGAGAGACCCAGTACTTC.

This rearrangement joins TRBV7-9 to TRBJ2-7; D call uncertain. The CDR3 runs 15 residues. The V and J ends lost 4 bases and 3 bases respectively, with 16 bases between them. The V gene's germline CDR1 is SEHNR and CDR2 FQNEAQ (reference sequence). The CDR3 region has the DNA TGTGCCAGCAGCTCGGCCTCTGGTGGGGTCTACGAGCAGTACTTC. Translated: CASSSASGGVYEQYF.

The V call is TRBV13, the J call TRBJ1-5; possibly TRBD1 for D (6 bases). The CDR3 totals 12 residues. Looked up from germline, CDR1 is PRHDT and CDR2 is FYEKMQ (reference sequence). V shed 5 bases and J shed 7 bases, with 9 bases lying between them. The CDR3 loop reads CASSPQGQPQHF. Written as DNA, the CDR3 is TGTGCCAGCAGCCCACAGGGCCAGCCCCAGCATTTT.

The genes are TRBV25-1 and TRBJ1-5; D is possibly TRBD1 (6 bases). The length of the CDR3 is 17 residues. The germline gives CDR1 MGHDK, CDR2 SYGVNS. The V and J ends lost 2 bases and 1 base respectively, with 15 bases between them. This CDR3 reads CASSEVSGGASNQPQHF. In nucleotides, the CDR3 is TGTGCCAGCAGTGAAGTATCCGGGGGCGCGAGCAATCAGCCCCAGCATTTT.

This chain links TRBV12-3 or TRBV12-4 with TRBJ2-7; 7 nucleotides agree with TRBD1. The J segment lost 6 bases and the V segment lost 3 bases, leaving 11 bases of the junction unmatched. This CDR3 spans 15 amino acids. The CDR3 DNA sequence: TGTGCCAGCAGTTTGCCGACAGGGAGTACTCGCGAGCAGTACTTC. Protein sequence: CASSLPTGSTREQYF.

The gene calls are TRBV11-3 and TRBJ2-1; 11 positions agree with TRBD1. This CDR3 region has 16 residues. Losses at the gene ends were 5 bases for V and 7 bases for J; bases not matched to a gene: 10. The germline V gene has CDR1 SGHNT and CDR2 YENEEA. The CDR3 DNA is TGTGCCAGCAGCCCCGGACCGGGACAGGGGGGGAATGAGCAGTTCTTC. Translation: CASSPGPGQGGNEQFF.

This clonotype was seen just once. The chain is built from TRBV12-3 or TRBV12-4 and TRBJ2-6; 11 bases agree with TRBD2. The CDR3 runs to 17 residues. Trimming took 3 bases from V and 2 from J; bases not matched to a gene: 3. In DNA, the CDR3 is TGTGCCAGCAGTTTTACTAGCGGGAGTGCTGGGGCCAACGTCCTGACTTTC. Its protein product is CASSFTSGSAGANVLTF.

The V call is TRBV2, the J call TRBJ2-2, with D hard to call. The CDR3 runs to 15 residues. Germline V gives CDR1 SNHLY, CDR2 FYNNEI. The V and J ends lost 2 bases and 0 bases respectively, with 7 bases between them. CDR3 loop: CASSELVANTGELFF. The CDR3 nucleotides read TGTGCCAGCAGTGAACTTGTAGCGAACACCGGGGAGCTGTTTTTT. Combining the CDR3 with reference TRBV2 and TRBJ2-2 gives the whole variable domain EPEVTQTPSHQVTQMGQEVILRCVPISNHLYFYWYRQILGQKVEFLVSFYNNEISEKSEIFDDQFSVERPDGSNFTLKIRSTKLEDSAMYFCASSELVANTGELFFGEGSRLTVL.

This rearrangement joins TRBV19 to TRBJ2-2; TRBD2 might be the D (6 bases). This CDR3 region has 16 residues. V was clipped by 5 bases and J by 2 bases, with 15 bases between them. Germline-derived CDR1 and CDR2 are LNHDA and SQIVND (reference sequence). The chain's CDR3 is CASSPQVADNTGELFF. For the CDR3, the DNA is TGTGCCAGTAGTCCGCAGGTAGCGGACAACACCGGGGAGCTGTTTTTT.

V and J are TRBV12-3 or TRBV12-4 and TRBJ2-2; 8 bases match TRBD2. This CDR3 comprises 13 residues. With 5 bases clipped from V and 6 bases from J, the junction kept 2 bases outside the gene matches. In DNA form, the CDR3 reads TGTGCCAGCAGTCCCGGGGGGGCCGGGGAGCTGTTTTTT. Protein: CASSPGGAGELFF.

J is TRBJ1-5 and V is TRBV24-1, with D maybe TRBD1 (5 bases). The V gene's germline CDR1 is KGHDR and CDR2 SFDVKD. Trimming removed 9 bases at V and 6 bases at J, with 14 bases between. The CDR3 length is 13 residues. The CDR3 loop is CATEGRVGQPQHF. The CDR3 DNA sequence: TGTGCCACCGAGGGCAGGGTGGGTCAGCCCCAGCATTTT.

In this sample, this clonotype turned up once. CDR3 in DNA: TGTGCCAGCAGCCGTCAGGGAGACACTTACCTCTACACAGATACGCAGTATTTT. It yields the protein CASSRQGDTYLYTDTQYF. This rearrangement joins TRBV14 to TRBJ2-3, with D perhaps being TRBD1 or TRBD2 (5 bases each). The CDR3 is 18 residues long. Germline V lookup: CDR1 SGHDN, CDR2 FVKESK. The ends were cut back, 4 bases at V and 2 bases at J, with 22 bases in the middle.

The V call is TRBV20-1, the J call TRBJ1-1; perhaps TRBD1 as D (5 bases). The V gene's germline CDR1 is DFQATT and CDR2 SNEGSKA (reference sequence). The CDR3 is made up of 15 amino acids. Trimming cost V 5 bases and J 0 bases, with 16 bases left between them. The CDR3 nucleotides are TGCAGTGCTCCGGGGCTGGGCGACATGAACACTGAAGCTTTCTTT. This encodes CSAPGLGDMNTEAFF.